The 10 T cell receptor beta chains reported below all come from one sample, sequenced in a study of Graves' ophthalmopathy and Graves' hyperthyroidism. The authors amplified TCR beta CDR3 regions, and they did so from RNA transcripts for repertoire sequencing. Second-round multiplex PCR came after first-round RT-PCR with HTBI primers. TCRdb processed the multiplex PCR reads anew with MiXCR; each CDR3 protein has one entry. The sample includes approximately 700,000 distinct CDR3 sequences, 40% of them seen just once. The sample was peripheral blood. These receptors were taken from an adult man with Graves' ophthalmopathy.

The genes are TRBV12-3 or TRBV12-4 and TRBJ2-5; TRBD2 agrees at 7 bases. The length of the CDR3 is 15 residues. The J segment lost 3 bases and the V segment lost 6 bases, leaving 10 bases of the junction unmatched. CDR3 nucleotide sequence: TGTGCCAGCAGCCGCCTTGGGGGGGGGAAAGAGACCCAGTACTTC. This sequence encodes CASSRLGGGKETQYF.

The sample holds many counts of this clonotype. This chain links TRBV29-1 with TRBJ1-1; D not certain. V was cut by 5 bases and J by 8 bases, with 12 bases left in between. Germline CDR1 is SQVTM and CDR2 is ANQGSEA. CDR3 size: 11 residues. The CDR3, as DNA: TGCAGCGTTTCCCAGCCCGGGGAAGCTTTCTTT. Translating gives CSVSQPGEAFF.

On this clonotype: The conserved closing phenylalanine or tryptophan is absent in this CDR3, likely reflecting a read error. The chain recombines TRBV29-1 with TRBJ2-7, with 7 bases aligning to TRBD1. In germline, CDR1 is SQVTM, CDR2 ANQGSEA. This CDR3 has 13 residues. V shed 4 bases and J 3 bases; nucleotides not matched to a gene: 6. CDR3 DNA: TGCAGCGTTGTTGACAGGGAACTCTACGAGCAGTACCTC. Translation: CSVVDRELYEQYL.

V usage is TRBV29-1 and J usage is TRBJ2-5; possible D gene TRBD2, 5 bases. V lost 7 bases to trimming and J lost 5 bases, with 35 bases between them. The CDR3 totals 19 residues. Germline V CDR1 and CDR2: SQVTM, ANQGSEA. The CDR3 nucleotides read TGCAGCGCTTACCGTGCCAGCAGCTCCAAAATGGAATGGGAGGAGACCCAGTACTTC. This gives the protein CSAYRASSSKMEWEETQYF.

The genes are TRBV5-4 and TRBJ1-2; 7 bases align to TRBD1. The CDR3 has 15 residues. Germline trimming cut 2 bases from V and 6 bases from J; bases unmatched to any gene: 10. CDR1 SGHNT and CDR2 YYREEE come from the germline V gene (reference sequence). The CDR3: CASSFLGGEGDGYTF. The CDR3 DNA reads TGTGCCAGCAGCTTCCTAGGGGGCGAGGGAGATGGCTACACCTTC.

The chain joins TRBV10-3 to TRBJ2-7; TRBD2 aligns across 11 bases. Germline CDR1 reads ENHRY; CDR2 reads SYGVKD. CDR3 size: 15 residues. J was trimmed by 5 bases and V by 10 bases; bases with no gene match: 13. The CDR3 region has the DNA TGTGCCACTGCCACTAGCGGGAGAGCAAGGAACGAGCAGTACTTC. The encoded protein is CATATSGRARNEQYF.

This clonotype was found many times. This chain joins TRBV19 and TRBJ1-2; D not resolved. Germline-derived CDR1 and CDR2 are LNHDA and SQIVND (reference sequence). CDR3 length: 12 amino acids. V dropped 0 bases and J dropped 8 bases, with 7 bases sitting between them. CDR3 region: CASSIEARGYTF. CDR3 nucleotides: TGTGCCAGTAGTATAGAGGCACGAGGCTACACCTTC.

This clonotype came up many times. The chain carries TRBV29-1 and TRBJ2-7; 10 bases align to TRBD2. Germline values: CDR1 SQVTM, CDR2 ANQGSEA. The CDR3 has 14 residues. CDR3 sequence reads: CSIQAGGPVSEQYF. The DNA of the CDR3 is TGCAGTATCCAAGCGGGAGGGCCGGTCAGCGAGCAGTACTTC.

This clonotype was detected only a few times. The CDR3 DNA reads TGCAGCGTTGAGGCTGGAGGGACTAGCCCTTACGAGCAGTACTTC. Translating gives CSVEAGGTSPYEQYF. J is TRBJ2-7 and V is TRBV29-1; 9 nucleotides match TRBD2. V shed 3 bases and J 4 bases; nucleotides not matched to a gene: 10. The germline V gene has CDR1 SQVTM and CDR2 ANQGSEA. The CDR3 loop spans 15 amino acids.

This clonotype was seen only a few times. The rearrangement links TRBV20-1 to TRBJ2-7; the D gene is possibly TRBD2 (6 bases). V lost 2 bases and J 1 base, leaving 18 bases between the germline ends. Germline V gene data show CDR1 as DFQATT and CDR2 as SNEGSKA (reference sequence). The CDR3 length is 16 residues. DNA of the CDR3: TGCAGTGCTAGACCGCTTAGCGGTATTAGGTCCTACGAGCAGTACTTC. The encoded protein is CSARPLSGIRSYEQYF.